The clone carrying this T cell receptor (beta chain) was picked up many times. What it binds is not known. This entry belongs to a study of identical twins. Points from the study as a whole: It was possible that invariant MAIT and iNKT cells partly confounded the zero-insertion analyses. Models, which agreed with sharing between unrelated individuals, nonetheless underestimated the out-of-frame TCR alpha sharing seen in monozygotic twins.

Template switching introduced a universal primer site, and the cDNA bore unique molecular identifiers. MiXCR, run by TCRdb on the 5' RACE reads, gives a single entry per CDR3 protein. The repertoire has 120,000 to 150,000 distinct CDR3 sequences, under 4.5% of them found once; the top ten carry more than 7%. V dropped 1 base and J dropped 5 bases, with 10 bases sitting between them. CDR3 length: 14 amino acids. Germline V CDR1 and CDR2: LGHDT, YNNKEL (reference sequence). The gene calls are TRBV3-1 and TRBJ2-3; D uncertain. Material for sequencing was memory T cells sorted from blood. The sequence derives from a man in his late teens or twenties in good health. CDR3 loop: CASSQAVMGDTQYF. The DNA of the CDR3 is TGTGCCAGCAGCCAAGCGGTAATGGGAGATACGCAGTATTTT.